Sequencing of this T cell receptor beta chain was carried out in a study of T cell responses to AZD1222 COVID-19 vaccine. Study-level findings and limits: Just a handful of AZD1222 recipients tested seropositive at baseline. Unmutated variant regions are reportedly targeted by nearly half of spike-specific TCRs.

Notes on this clone: Its antigen is not identified.

The assay was immunoSEQ multiplex PCR, and TCRdb's table has in-frame clones only and misses some. The table records about 150,000 clones, about 93% of them present only once. J gave up 7 bases and V 6 bases, and 5 bases lay outside the gene matches. The CDR3 has 14 residues. Germline CDR1 and CDR2: MNHEY and SVGAGI. The sequence was collected from an adult in good health. This specimen consisted of peripheral blood, obtained on day 0 of AZD1222 vaccination. This chain links TRBV6-5 with TRBJ2-1; 11 bases match TRBD2. The CDR3 nucleotides read TGTGCCAGCAGCACACTAGCGGGAGAGAATGAGCAGTTCTTC. This sequence encodes CASSTLAGENEQFF.